The sequence of this T cell receptor beta chain was determined in a study of neurological immune-mediated disorders. This clonotype has ten or more counts. TCRdb reanalysed the 5' RACE reads using MiXCR and keeps one entry per CDR3 protein. The data contain over 35,000 distinct CDR3 sequences, about 2.3% of them singletons. This CDR3 is 16 amino acids long. The V gene end was trimmed by 4 bases and the J gene end by 3 bases; junction bases not matched to a gene: 11. Germline CDR1 and CDR2: LGHDT and YNNKEL (reference sequence). Sequencing was carried out using PBMCs. The chain is built from TRBV3-1 and TRBJ2-7, with 8 bases that match TRBD1. This TCR came from a man under 40 with multiple sclerosis. CDR3 coding DNA: TGTGCCAGCAGCCGAAAACTGACAGGGGTAAGCTACGAGCAGTACTTC. It codes for CASSRKLTGVSYEQYF.